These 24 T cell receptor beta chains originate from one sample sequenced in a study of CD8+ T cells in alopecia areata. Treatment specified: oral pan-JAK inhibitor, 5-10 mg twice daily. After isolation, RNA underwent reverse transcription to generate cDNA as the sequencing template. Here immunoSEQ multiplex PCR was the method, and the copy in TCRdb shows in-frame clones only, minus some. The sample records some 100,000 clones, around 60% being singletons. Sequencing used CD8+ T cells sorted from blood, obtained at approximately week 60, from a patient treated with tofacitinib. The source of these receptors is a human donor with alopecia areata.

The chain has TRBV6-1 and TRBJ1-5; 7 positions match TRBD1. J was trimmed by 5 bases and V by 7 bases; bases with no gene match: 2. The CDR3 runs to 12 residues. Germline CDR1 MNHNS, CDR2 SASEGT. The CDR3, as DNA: TGTGCCAGCATTAGGGGGCATCAGCCCCAGCATTTT. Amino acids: CASIRGHQPQHF.

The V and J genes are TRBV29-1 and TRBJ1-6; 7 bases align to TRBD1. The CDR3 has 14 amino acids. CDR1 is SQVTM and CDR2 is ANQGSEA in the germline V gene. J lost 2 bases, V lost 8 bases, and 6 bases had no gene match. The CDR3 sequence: CSFRDRAYNSPLHF. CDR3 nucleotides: TGCAGCTTCAGGGACAGAGCCTATAATTCACCCCTCCACTTT.

The CDR3 is CASSFGQEYTEAFF. The CDR3 region has the DNA TGTGCCAGCAGCTTTGGACAGGAGTACACTGAAGCTTTCTTT. This rearrangement joins TRBV9 to TRBJ1-1, with TRBD1 identical over 7 bases. This CDR3 comprises 14 residues. With V trimmed by 4 bases and J by 3 bases, 6 bases remained unmatched. Germline V lookup: CDR1 SGDLS, CDR2 YYNGEE.

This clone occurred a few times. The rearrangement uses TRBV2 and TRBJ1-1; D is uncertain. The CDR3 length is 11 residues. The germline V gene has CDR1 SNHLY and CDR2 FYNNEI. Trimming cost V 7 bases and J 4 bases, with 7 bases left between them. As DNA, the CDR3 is TGTGCCAGCAAAACAGCCACTGAAGCTTTCTTT. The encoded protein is CASKTATEAFF.

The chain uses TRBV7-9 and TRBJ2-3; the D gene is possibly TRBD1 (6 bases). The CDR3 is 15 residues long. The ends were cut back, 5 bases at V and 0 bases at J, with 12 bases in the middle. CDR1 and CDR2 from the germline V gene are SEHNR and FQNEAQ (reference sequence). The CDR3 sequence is CASSTRGSSTDTQYF. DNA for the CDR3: TGTGCCAGCAGCACCAGGGGATCTAGCACAGATACGCAGTATTTT.

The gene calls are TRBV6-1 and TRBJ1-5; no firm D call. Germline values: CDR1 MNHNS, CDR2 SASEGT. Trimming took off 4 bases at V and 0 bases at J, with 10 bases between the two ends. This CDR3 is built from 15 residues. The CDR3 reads CASSGSDYSNQPQHF. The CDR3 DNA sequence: TGTGCCAGCAGTGGGTCGGACTATAGCAATCAGCCCCAGCATTTT.

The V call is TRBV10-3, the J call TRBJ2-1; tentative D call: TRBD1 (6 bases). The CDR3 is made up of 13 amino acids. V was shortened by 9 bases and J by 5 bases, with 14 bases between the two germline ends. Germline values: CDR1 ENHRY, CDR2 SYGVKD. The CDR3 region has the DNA TGTGCCATACTGGACAGTCTCCACAATGAGCAGTTCTTC. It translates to CAILDSLHNEQFF.

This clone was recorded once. The CDR3 nucleotides read TGTGCCAGCAGTTTATCGATCGGGGGAGGTCAGCCCCAGCATTTT. This gives the protein CASSLSIGGGQPQHF. J is TRBJ1-5 and V is TRBV27; perhaps TRBD1 as D (5 bases). With 0 bases removed from V and 6 bases from J, the gap between germline ends came to 12 bases. Germline V gene sequence: CDR1 MNHEY, CDR2 SMNVEV (reference sequence). The CDR3 runs to 15 residues.

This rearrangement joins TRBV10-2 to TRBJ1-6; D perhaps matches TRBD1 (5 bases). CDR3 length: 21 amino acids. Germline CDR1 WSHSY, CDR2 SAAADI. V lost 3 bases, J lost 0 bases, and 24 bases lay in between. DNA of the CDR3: TGCGCCAGCAGTGAAAGAGAGGACATTCCCAGGCTCCCCTCCTATAATTCACCCCTCCACTTT. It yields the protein CASSEREDIPRLPSYNSPLHF.

CDR3 nucleotide sequence: TGTGCCATCAGCCCCGAGCTTGGTGAGACCCAGTACTTC. Translated, it gives CAISPELGETQYF. The V call is TRBV10-3, the J call TRBJ2-5, with D unclear. Trimming removed 6 bases at V and 5 bases at J, with 13 bases between. The V gene's germline CDR1 is ENHRY and CDR2 SYGVKD. The CDR3 runs to 13 residues.

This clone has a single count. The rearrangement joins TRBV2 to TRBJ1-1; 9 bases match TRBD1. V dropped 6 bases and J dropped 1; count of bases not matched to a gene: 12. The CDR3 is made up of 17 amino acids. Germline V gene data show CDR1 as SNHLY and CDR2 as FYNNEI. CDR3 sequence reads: CASSGTGIPSGNTEAFF. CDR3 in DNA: TGTGCCAGCAGCGGGACAGGGATTCCATCGGGGAACACTGAAGCTTTCTTT.

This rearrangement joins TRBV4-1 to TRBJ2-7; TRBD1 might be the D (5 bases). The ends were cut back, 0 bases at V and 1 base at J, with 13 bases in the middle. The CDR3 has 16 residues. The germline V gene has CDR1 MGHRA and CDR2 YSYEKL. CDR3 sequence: CASSQDGRTLSYEQYF. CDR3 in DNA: TGCGCCAGCAGCCAAGATGGGCGGACATTGTCCTACGAGCAGTACTTC.

The CDR3 nucleotides are TGTGCCAGTAGTACGGGACAGGGGTTCTCAGATGGGCCCCAGCATTTT. Protein: CASSTGQGFSDGPQHF. This chain uses TRBV19 with TRBJ1-5; TRBD1 matches 10 bases. The CDR3 has 16 amino acids. Germline CDR1 and CDR2: LNHDA and SQIVND (reference sequence). V lost 4 bases, J lost 9 bases, and 12 bases stayed unmatched.

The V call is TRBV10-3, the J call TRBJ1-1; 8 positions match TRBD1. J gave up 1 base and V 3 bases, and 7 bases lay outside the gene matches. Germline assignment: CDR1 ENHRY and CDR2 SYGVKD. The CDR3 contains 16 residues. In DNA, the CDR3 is TGTGCCATCAGTGATTCCCAGGGGGCAGGGAACACTGAAGCTTTCTTT. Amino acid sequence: CAISDSQGAGNTEAFF.

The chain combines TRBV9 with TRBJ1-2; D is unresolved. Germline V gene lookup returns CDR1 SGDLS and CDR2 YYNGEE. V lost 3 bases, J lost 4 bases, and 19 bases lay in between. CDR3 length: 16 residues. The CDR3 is CASSGIRRTVIYGYTF. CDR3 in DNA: TGTGCCAGCAGCGGGATCCGCCGAACAGTCATCTATGGCTACACCTTC. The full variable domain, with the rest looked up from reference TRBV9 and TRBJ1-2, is DSGVTQTPKHLITATGQRVTLRCSPRSGDLSVYWYQQSLDQGLQFLIQYYNGEERAKGNILERFSAQQFPDLHSELNLSSLELGDSALYFCASSGIRRTVIYGYTFGSGTRLTVV.

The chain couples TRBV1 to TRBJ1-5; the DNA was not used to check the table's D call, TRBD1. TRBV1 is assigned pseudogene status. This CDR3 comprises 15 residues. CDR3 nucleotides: TGCACCAGCAGCCAAGTGGCAGGGGACAATCAGCCCCAGCATTTT. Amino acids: CTSSQVAGDNQPQHF.

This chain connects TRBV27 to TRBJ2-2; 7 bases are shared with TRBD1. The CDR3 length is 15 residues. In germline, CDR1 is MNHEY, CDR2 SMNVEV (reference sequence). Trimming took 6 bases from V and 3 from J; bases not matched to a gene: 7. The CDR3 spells CASSRQGVDTGELFF. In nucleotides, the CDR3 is TGTGCCAGCAGCCGACAGGGTGTGGACACCGGGGAGCTGTTTTTT.

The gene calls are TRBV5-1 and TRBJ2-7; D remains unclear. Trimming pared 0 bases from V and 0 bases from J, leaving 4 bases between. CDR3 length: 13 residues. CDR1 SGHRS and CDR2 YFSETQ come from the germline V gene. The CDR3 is CASSLDPSYEQYF. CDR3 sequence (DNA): TGCGCCAGCAGCTTGGACCCCTCCTACGAGCAGTACTTC.

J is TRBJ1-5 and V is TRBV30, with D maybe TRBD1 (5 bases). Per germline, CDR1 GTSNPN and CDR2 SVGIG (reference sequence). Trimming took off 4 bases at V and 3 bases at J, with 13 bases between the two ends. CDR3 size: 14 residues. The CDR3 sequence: CAWTTGGNNQPQHF. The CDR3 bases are TGTGCCTGGACAACAGGCGGAAACAATCAGCCCCAGCATTTT.

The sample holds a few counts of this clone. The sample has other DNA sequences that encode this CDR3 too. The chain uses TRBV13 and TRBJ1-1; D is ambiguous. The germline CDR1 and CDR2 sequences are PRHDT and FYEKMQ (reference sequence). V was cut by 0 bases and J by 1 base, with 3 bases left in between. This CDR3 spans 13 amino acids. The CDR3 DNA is TGTGCCAGCAGCTTAGGGGGGAACACTGAAGCTTTCTTT. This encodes CASSLGGNTEAFF.

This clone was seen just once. The CDR3 loop is CASRPQWRELSGANVLTF. The CDR3 bases are TGTGCCAGTAGGCCGCAGTGGCGGGAACTCTCTGGGGCCAACGTCCTGACTTTC. V and J are TRBV19 and TRBJ2-6; a possible D gene is TRBD2 (6 bases). The germline CDR1 and CDR2 sequences are LNHDA and SQIVND (reference sequence). The CDR3 runs 18 residues. V was shortened by 6 bases and J by 0 bases, with 18 bases between the two germline ends.

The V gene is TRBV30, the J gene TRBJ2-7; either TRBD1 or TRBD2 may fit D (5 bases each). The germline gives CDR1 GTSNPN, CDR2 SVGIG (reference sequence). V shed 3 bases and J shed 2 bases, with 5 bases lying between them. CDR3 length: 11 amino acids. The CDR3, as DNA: TGTGCCTGGAGGGGGGCCTACGAGCAGTACTTC. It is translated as CAWRGAYEQYF.

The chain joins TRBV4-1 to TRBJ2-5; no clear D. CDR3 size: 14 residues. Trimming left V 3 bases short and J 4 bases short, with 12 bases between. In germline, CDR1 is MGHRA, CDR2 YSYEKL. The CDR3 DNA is TGCGCCAGCAGCCAGGCCCGGGCGAGAGAGACCCAGTACTTC. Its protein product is CASSQARARETQYF.

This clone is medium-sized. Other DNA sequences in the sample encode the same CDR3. In DNA, the CDR3 is TGTGCCTGGAGTGGAGGGTCCAATCAGCCCCAGCATTTT. Translating it yields CAWSGGSNQPQHF. V gene TRBV30 combines with J gene TRBJ1-5; D is unresolved. The germline gives CDR1 GTSNPN, CDR2 SVGIG (reference sequence). Trimming cost V 1 base and J 3 bases, with 7 bases left between them. This CDR3 comprises 13 residues.